This T cell receptor (beta chain) was profiled in a study of metastatic and nonmetastatic thyroid tumors. Study-level background: For malignant and benign thyroid patients, tumor or nodule tissue and blood were the sources whose repertoires were compared. Study-level results: Significantly higher TCR beta diversity was reportedly seen in malignant thyroid tumors than benign nodules, in blood and tumor.

The V gene's germline CDR1 is SGHDN and CDR2 FVKESK. V was pared by 4 bases and J by 2 bases, with 3 bases of the junction left unmatched. The length of the CDR3 is 14 residues. Points on this clone: Its antigen is unidentified.

Patients were all untreated before their thyroid surgery. Original processing notes: Between-group CDR3 differences, defined by clinicopathological status, yielded a distant-metastasis classifier for papillary thyroid cancer. TCRdb re-clonotyped the PCR reads through MiXCR. The V and J calls reflect TCRdb's pipeline rather than the authors' work. Here the sample spans around 34,000 clones, approximately 32% being singletons. The TCR sequence derives from a female donor with papillary thyroid cancer or a benign thyroid nodule (not recorded which). Some clones in this sample may be carry-over from other donors' samples. Material for sequencing was blood. The rearrangement uses TRBV14 and TRBJ2-7, with TRBD2 matching 9 bases. Written as DNA, the CDR3 is TGTGCCAGCAGCCCGACTAGCGGCACCTACGAGCAGTACTTC. It codes for CASSPTSGTYEQYF. Full variable domain (remainder filled in from reference TRBV14 and TRBJ2-7): EAGVTQFPSHSVIEKGQTVTLRCDPISGHDNLYWYRRVMGKEIKFLLHFVKESKQDESGMPNNRFLAERTGGTYSTLKVQPAELEDSGVYFCASSPTSGTYEQYFGPGTRLTVT.